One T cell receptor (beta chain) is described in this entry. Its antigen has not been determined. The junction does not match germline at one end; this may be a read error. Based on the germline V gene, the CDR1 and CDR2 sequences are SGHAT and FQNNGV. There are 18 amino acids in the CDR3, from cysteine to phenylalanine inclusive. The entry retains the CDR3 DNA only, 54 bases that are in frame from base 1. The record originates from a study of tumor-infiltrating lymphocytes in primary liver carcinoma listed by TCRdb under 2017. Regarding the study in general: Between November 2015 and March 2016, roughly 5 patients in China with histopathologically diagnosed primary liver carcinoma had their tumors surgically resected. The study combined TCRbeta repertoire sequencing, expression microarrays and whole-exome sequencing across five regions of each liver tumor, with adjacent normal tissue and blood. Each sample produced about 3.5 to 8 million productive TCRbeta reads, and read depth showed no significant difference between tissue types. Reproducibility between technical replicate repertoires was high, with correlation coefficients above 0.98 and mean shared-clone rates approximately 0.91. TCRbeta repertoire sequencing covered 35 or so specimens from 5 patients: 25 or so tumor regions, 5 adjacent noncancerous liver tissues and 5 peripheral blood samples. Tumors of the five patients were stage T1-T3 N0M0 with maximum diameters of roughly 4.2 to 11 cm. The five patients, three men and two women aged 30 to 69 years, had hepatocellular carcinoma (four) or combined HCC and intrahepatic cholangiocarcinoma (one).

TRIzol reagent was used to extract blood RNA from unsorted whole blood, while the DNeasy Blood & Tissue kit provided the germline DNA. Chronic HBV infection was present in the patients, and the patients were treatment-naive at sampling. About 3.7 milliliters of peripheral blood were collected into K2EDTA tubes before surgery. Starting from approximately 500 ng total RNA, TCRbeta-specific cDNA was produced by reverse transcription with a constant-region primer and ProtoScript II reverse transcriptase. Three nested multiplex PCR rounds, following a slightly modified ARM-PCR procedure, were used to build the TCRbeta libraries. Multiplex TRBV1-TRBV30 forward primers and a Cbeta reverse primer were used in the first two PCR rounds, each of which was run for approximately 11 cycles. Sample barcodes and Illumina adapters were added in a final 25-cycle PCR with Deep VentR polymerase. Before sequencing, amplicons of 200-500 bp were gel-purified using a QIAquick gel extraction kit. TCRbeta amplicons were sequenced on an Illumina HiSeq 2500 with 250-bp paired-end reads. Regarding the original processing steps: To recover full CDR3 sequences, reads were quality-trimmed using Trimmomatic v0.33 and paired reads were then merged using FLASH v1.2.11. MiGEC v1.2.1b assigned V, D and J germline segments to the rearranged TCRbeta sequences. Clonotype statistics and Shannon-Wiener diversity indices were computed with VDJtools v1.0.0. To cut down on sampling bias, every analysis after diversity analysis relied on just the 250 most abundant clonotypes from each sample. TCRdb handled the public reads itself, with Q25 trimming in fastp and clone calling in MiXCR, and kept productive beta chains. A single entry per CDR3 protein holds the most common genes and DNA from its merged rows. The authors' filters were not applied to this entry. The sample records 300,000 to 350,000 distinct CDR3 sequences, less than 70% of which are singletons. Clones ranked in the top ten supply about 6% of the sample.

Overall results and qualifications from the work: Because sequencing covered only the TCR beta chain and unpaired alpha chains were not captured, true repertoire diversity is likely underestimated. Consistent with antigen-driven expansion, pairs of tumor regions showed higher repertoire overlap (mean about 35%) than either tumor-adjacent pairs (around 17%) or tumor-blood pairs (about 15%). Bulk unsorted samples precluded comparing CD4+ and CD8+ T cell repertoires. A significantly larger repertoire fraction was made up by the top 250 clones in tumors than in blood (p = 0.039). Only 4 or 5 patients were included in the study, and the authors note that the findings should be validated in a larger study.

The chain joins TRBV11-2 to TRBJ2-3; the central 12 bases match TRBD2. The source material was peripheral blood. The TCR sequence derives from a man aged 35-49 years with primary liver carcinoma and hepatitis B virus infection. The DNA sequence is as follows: TGTGCCAGCAGCTTAACCCTACTAGCGGGAGGTCTCACAGATGCGCAGTATTTT. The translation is CASSLTLLAGGLTDAQYF. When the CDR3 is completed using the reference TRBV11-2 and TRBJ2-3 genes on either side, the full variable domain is EAGVAQSPRYKIIEKRQSVAFWCNPISGHATLYWYQQILGQGPKLLIQFQNNGVVDDSQLPKDRFSAERLKGVDSTLKIQPAKLEDSAVYLCASSLTLLAGGLTDAQYFGPGTRLTVL.